A selection of T cell receptor beta chains follows, all from one sample in a study of control samples from healthy donors and cancer patients. The repertoire was sequenced with immunoSEQ multiplex PCR; TCRdb's copy has only in-frame clones and lacks some. The repertoire consists of about 110,000 clones, with 82% occurring once and the leading ten covering 6.5%. The material sequenced was blood. These receptors all come from a young man in good health. Each CDR3 is given with its conserved first and last residue. The order of the fields is D gene, clone size, J gene, V gene, CDR3 DNA, CDR3 protein. A D gene is named only where the DNA matches it firmly. Size is omitted from some rows. Given values are once, few, many or a class for expanded clones.

>NA|NA|TRBJ1-4|TRBV2
TGTGCCAGCAGTGATTCCTCCACGGGCATTAATGAAAAACTGTTTTTT
CASSDSSTGINEKLFF
>TRBD1|NA|TRBJ1-1|TRBV19
TGTGCCAGTAGTACCTACATCCCGGGACAGGTAATGCCTGAAGCTTTCTTT
CASSTYIPGQVMPEAFF
>NA|NA|TRBJ1-2|TRBV6-5
TGTGCCAGCAGCTCCCGTGATGGCTACACCTTC
CASSSRDGYTF
>NA|NA|TRBJ1-1|TRBV5-1
TGCGCCAGCAGCAAAAGGGGTATTTTGAACACTGAAGCTTTCTTT
CASSKRGILNTEAFF
>NA|NA|TRBJ2-3|TRBV6-5
TGTGCCAGCCATGACCGTCGACAGACCACAGATACGCAGTATTTT
CASHDRRQTTDTQYF
>TRBD1|NA|TRBJ1-3|TRBV2
TGTGCCAGCAGCCCAGGGGGGTTTGGAAACACCATATATTTT
CASSPGGFGNTIYF
>TRBD1|NA|TRBJ1-1|TRBV2
TGTGCCAGCAGTATGACAGGGTGGAGGACTGAAGCTTTCTTT
CASSMTGWRTEAFF
>NA|NA|TRBJ1-1|TRBV12-3/TRBV12-4
TGTGCCAGCAGCGGGGGGGCCGCTGGGTCGGCTTTCTTT
CASSGGAAGSAFF
>NA|NA|TRBJ1-4|TRBV4-3
TGCGCCAGCAGCCAGGAGGCCCGAGGGTATTTTGAACTGTTTTTT
CASSQEARGYFELFF
>TRBD1|NA|TRBJ1-6|TRBV29-1
TGCAGCGTTGGGGAGGGGGCCGCTTCACCCCTCCACTTT
CSVGEGAASPLHF
>NA|NA|TRBJ1-2|TRBV21-1
TGTGCCAGCAGCAAAGAGATAGGGCGCCTAGACCAAAACTATGGCTACACCTTC
CASSKEIGRLDQNYGYTF
>TRBD1|NA|TRBJ1-1|TRBV5-1
TGCGCCAGCAGACCAACACGACAGGGCGTAGTCACTGAAGCTTTCTTT
CASRPTRQGVVTEAFF
>NA|NA|TRBJ2-2|TRBV9
TGTGCCAGCAGCGAACCCACCACCAACTTAGCCCCCGGGGAGCTGTTTTTT
CASSEPTTNLAPGELFF
>NA|NA|TRBJ1-3|TRBV7-9
TGTGCCAGCAGTTATATGGACACCATATATTTT
CASSYMDTIYF
>NA|NA|TRBJ1-6|TRBV7-2
TGTGCCAGCAGCTTAGGTTCAGGGAGTTCACCCCTCCACTTT
CASSLGSGSSPLHF
>TRBD2|NA|TRBJ2-5|TRBV24-1
TGTGCCACCAGTGATAAAAATAGCGGGGGAGTCGAAGAGACCCAGTACTTC
CATSDKNSGGVEETQYF
>TRBD1|NA|TRBJ1-2|TRBV5-6
TGTGCCAGCAGACCCAGATCGACAGGGGTGAGTGGCTACACCTTC
CASRPRSTGVSGYTF
>NA|NA|TRBJ2-3|TRBV28
TGTGCCAGCAGCCTTCTAGGTTCGGGCACAGATACGCAGTATTTT
CASSLLGSGTDTQYF
>TRBD1|NA|TRBJ1-5|TRBV2
TGTGCCAGCAGTGGACAGGGGCTAGACAATCAGCCCCAGCATTTT
CASSGQGLDNQPQHF
>NA|NA|TRBJ1-1|TRBV19
TGTGCCAGTAGTATAGTCCCCAAATATCAAGCTTTCTTT
CASSIVPKYQAFF
>NA|many|TRBJ2-2|TRBV2
TGTGCCAGCAGTGATAGGGTCGAGTACTCCGGGGAGCTGTTTTTT
CASSDRVEYSGELFF
>TRBD2|NA|TRBJ2-2|TRBV9
TGTGCCAGCAGCGTAGAGGGAGGGCATGGCGGGGAGCTGTTTTTT
CASSVEGGHGGELFF
>NA|NA|TRBJ1-5|TRBV5-5
TGTGCCAGCAGCTCCCGGGACCGCAATCAGCCCCAGCATTTT
CASSSRDRNQPQHF
>TRBD2|NA|TRBJ2-3|TRBV6-4
TGTGCCAGCAGTGACTCGACTAGCGGGGGACCAGATACGCAGTATTTT
CASSDSTSGGPDTQYF
>NA|few|TRBJ2-5|TRBV9
TGTGCCAGCAGCGTAGAATGGTCACGGCCCGGGGAGACCCAGTACTTC
CASSVEWSRPGETQYF